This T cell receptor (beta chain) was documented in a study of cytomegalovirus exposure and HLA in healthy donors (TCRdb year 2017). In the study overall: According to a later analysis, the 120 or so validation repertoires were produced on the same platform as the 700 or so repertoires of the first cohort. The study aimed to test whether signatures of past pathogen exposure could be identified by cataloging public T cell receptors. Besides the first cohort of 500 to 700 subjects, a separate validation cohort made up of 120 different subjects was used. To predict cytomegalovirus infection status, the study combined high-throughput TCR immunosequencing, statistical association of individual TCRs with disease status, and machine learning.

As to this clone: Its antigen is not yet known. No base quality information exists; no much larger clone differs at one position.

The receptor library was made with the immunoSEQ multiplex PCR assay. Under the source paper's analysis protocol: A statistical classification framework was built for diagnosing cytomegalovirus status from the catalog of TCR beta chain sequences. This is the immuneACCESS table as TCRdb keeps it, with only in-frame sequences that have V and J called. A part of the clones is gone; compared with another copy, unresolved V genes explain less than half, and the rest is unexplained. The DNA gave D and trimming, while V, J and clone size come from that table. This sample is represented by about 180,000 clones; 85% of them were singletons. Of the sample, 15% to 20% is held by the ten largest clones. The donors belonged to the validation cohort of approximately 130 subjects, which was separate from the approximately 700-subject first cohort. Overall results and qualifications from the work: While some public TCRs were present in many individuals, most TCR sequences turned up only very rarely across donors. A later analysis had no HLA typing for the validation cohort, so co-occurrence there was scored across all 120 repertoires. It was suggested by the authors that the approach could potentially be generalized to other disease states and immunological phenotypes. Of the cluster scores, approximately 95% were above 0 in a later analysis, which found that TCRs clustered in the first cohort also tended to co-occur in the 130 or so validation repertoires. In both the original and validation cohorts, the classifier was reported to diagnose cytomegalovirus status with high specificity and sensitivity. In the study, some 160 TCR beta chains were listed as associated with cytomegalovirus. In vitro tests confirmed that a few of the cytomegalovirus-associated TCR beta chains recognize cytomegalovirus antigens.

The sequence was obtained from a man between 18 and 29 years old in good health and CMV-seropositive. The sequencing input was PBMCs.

CDR3 reads: CASSTVGGQYEQYF. The bases read TGTGCCAGCTCCACCGTAGGGGGCCAGTACGAGCAGTACTTC. In this chain, TRBV18 is recombined with TRBJ2-7; the central 7 bases match TRBD1. Trimming takes 6 bases off V and 4 bases off J; junction bases not matched to a gene: 9. The CDR3 starts with the cysteine, ends with the phenylalanine, and has 14 residues. Only the CDR3 DNA is retained, 42 bases long and in frame from the first base. Looking up the germline V gene yields CDR1 KGHSH and CDR2 LQKENI.